This TCR beta chain appears in the sequencing data of a study of blood T cell repertoires in COVID-19. Study background: T cells, B-cell-depleted T cells, or PBMCs provided the cDNA or gDNA that served as material.

Germline V gene data show CDR1 as MNHEY and CDR2 as SVGAGI. CDR3 length: 14 amino acids. V gave up 9 bases and J gave up 3 bases, with 15 bases separating them. This clone has just a few counts. In the authors' workflow: Reference gene primer amplification yielded estimated nucleated cell counts. TCRdb's copy holds only in-frame clones and misses some; the assay was immunoSEQ multiplex PCR. The V and J calls and clone size were taken over from that table, and D and trimming were inferred from the DNA. This table has roughly 180,000 clones, roughly 80% appearing once. The chain links TRBV6-5 to TRBJ1-5; D unclear. The sequence was obtained from a man between 60 and 75 years old with active or convalescent COVID-19. The specimen sequenced was peripheral blood. The DNA of the CDR3 is TGTGCCAGTAAAACTGGGCCTGACAATCAGCCCCAGCATTTT. It yields the protein CASKTGPDNQPQHF.